Given below is one T cell receptor (beta chain) in context. CDR3 size: 12 residues. V was clipped by 3 bases and J by 3 bases, with 8 bases between them. CDR1 is SQVTM, CDR2 ANQGSEA, per germline. Sequencing used immunoSEQ multiplex PCR; TCRdb keeps in-frame clones, though not all of them. The sample includes some 56,000 clones, around 92% seen only once; the top ten take approximately 0.6%. The sample is drawn from a study of T cell changes during pregnancy in multiple sclerosis. This receptor was taken from a female donor with multiple sclerosis, enrolled in a pregnancy study. This chain joins TRBV29-1 and TRBJ1-1; a possible D gene is TRBD1 (5 bases). Sequencing used CD4+ T cells from peripheral blood mononuclear cells, obtained after pregnancy. The CDR3 loop reads CSVEGPYTEAFF. The CDR3, as DNA: TGCAGCGTTGAGGGGCCATACACTGAAGCTTTCTTT.